This T cell receptor beta chain was sequenced in a study of ipilimumab plus nivolumab after autologous stem cell transplantation. General observations from the study: Authors suggest TCR repertoire, Treg phenotype and gut microbiota support further study.

Notes on this clone: Its antigen is as yet unknown.

V was clipped by 0 bases and J by 6 bases, with 11 bases between them. This CDR3 comprises 14 residues. The germline CDR1 and CDR2 sequences are SGHRS and YFSETQ. Produced via immunoSEQ multiplex PCR; TCRdb's table is partial and in-frame only. The profile shows over 80,000 clones, 83% of them singletons. V and J are TRBV5-1 and TRBJ2-3; TRBD2 is a possible D gene (7 bases). The receptor's source is a male donor with diffuse large B-cell lymphoma. The sample consisted of PBMCs, taken in a trial of ipilimumab plus nivolumab as post-transplant consolidation. CDR3 residues: CASSLAGGRDTQYF. The CDR3 DNA reads as TGCGCCAGCAGCTTGGCGGGGGGCAGGGATACGCAGTATTTT.